This is a list of T cell receptor beta chains from one sample in a study of CD8 T cells in ankylosing spondylitis. TCRdb recomputed calls from the 5' RACE reads with MiXCR, one row per CDR3 protein. Among 210,000 or so distinct CDR3 sequences listed, 8% to 10% were seen once. Sequencing was carried out using blood, either unsorted or a sorted T cell fraction (not recorded which). All receptors derive from a female donor with ankylosing spondylitis or in good health (not recorded which). Each CDR3 is given with its conserved first and last residue. The D gene is left open where the match is weak. Not all rows give a size; the values are once, few, many and, for expanded clones, a class.

D | J | V | size | CDR3 | DNA
. | TRBJ1-1 | TRBV4-2 | many | CASSQDKGVNTEAFF | TGTGCCAGCAGCCAAGACAAGGGAGTAAACACTGAAGCTTTCTTT
TRBD2 | TRBJ2-7 | TRBV29-1 | many | CSATRLAGGLSYEQYF | TGCAGCGCTACCAGACTAGCGGGAGGCCTCTCCTACGAGCAGTACTTC
. | TRBJ2-2 | TRBV20-1 | many | CSARNSNTGELFF | TGCAGTGCTAGGAACTCGAACACCGGGGAGCTGTTTTTT
TRBD2 | TRBJ2-1 | TRBV20-1 | many | CSVSGLAGDQVYNEQFF | TGCAGTGTATCGGGTCTAGCGGGGGATCAAGTTTACAATGAGCAGTTCTTC
TRBD2 | TRBJ2-1 | TRBV20-1 | many | CSARDLQDRTSGNLRSYNEQFF | TGCAGTGCTAGAGATCTGCAGGACAGGACTAGCGGGAATCTGAGATCCTACAATGAGCAGTTCTTC
. | TRBJ2-2 | TRBV27 | . | CASSGQGLSAGELFF | TGTGCCAGCAGTGGTCAGGGGTTAAGCGCCGGGGAGCTGTTTTTT
. | TRBJ1-2 | TRBV30 | many | CAWSGGYGQLYGYTF | TGTGCCTGGAGCGGGGGGTACGGGCAGCTCTATGGCTACACCTTC
. | TRBJ1-2 | TRBV9 | many | CASSVGYRIEGYTF | TGTGCCAGCAGCGTAGGTTACAGGATAGAAGGCTACACCTTC
. | TRBJ2-2 | TRBV5-6 | many | CASSFDGELFF | TGTGCCAGCAGCTTTGACGGGGAGCTGTTTTTT
TRBD1 | TRBJ2-5 | TRBV20-1 | many | CSAQTGGRETQYF | TGCAGTGCTCAGACAGGGGGCCGGGAGACCCAGTACTTC
TRBD1 | TRBJ2-1 | TRBV5-1 | many | CASSSPNKTGSTVNEQFF | TGCGCCAGCAGTTCTCCCAATAAGACAGGGAGTACAGTGAATGAGCAGTTCTTC
. | TRBJ2-7 | TRBV5-1 | many | CASSLVGSSYEQYF | TGCGCCAGCAGCTTGGTCGGGAGCTCCTACGAGCAGTACTTC
. | TRBJ2-1 | TRBV19 | many | CASSIGQNEQFF | TGTGCCAGTAGTATAGGACAGAATGAGCAGTTCTTC
. | TRBJ2-5 | TRBV12-3/TRBV12-4 | many | CASSLNWQETQYF | TGTGCCAGCAGTTTAAACTGGCAAGAGACCCAGTACTTC
. | TRBJ2-7 | TRBV7-9 | . | CASRPEGSYEQYF | TGTGCCAGCAGACCTGAGGGTTCATACGAGCAGTACTTC
. | TRBJ1-2 | TRBV2 | many | CASSDEARSNYGYTF | TGTGCCAGCAGTGATGAAGCCCGATCTAACTATGGCTACACCTTC
. | TRBJ1-6 | TRBV28 | many | CASSYHSSYNSPLHF | TGTGCCAGCAGTTATCATTCCAGCTATAATTCACCCCTCCACTTT
. | TRBJ2-3 | TRBV20-1 | many | CSAPSGSFTDTQYF | TGCAGTGCTCCCAGCGGCTCGTTCACAGATACGCAGTATTTT
TRBD2 | TRBJ2-7 | TRBV3-1 | many | CASSQRGTSGLYEQYF | TGTGCCAGCAGCCAAAGGGGGACTAGCGGACTCTACGAGCAGTACTTC
TRBD1 | TRBJ2-7 | TRBV20-1 | many | CSARRDRGGEQYF | TGCAGTGCTAGGAGGGACAGGGGCGGAGAGCAGTACTTC
. | TRBJ2-1 | TRBV3-1 | many | CASSPRIRLSSYNEQFF | TGTGCCAGCAGCCCCCGGATTCGGTTGAGCTCCTACAATGAGCAGTTCTTC
TRBD2 | TRBJ2-1 | TRBV7-3 | . | CASSSGTSGTGEQFF | TGTGCCAGCAGCTCCGGGACTAGCGGGACAGGGGAGCAGTTCTTC
. | TRBJ2-1 | TRBV7-8 | many | CASSQGGGRVLF | TGTGCCAGCAGCCAAGGGGGGGGGCGGGTTCTCTTC
. | TRBJ1-3 | TRBV5-1 | many | CASSLERAGSGNTIYF | TGCGCCAGCAGCTTGGAGCGGGCCGGCTCTGGAAACACCATATATTTT
. | TRBJ2-3 | TRBV12-3/TRBV12-4 | many | CASSLWGPQSTDTQYF | TGTGCCAGCAGTTTGTGGGGGCCACAATCCACAGATACGCAGTATTTT
. | TRBJ2-1 | TRBV7-9 | few | CASSRTTDNEQFF | TGTGCCAGCAGCCGGACCACCGACAATGAGCAGTTCTTC
. | TRBJ2-3 | TRBV20-1 | many | CSAGTGSASTDTQYF | TGCAGTGCGGGAACAGGTTCTGCTAGCACAGATACGCAGTATTTT
. | TRBJ2-4 | TRBV25-1 | many | CASSELSRGGKNIQYF | TGTGCCAGCAGTGAACTCTCTCGGGGAGGCAAAAACATTCAGTACTTC
. | TRBJ2-1 | TRBV12-3/TRBV12-4 | many | CASSLWGVDNEQFF | TGTGCCAGCAGTTTATGGGGAGTCGACAATGAGCAGTTCTTC
. | TRBJ2-6 | TRBV6-5 | many | CASTTRRGGGANVLTF | TGTGCCAGCACGACTAGGAGGGGTGGTGGGGCCAACGTCCTGACTTTC
TRBD2 | TRBJ2-1 | TRBV20-1 | many | CSASPGLAEFNEQFF | TGCAGTGCTAGCCCGGGACTAGCGGAGTTCAATGAGCAGTTCTTC
TRBD1 | TRBJ2-5 | TRBV29-1 | many | CSVETGGGKTQYF | TGCAGCGTTGAGACAGGGGGCGGAAAGACCCAGTACTTC
. | TRBJ2-1 | TRBV20-1 | many | CSPSVNRVGDNEQFF | TGCAGTCCCTCGGTAAACAGGGTTGGGGACAATGAGCAGTTCTTC
. | TRBJ2-2 | TRBV19 | many | CASSEALMGTGELFF | TGTGCCAGTAGCGAGGCCCTTATGGGCACCGGGGAGCTGTTTTTT
TRBD2 | TRBJ2-1 | TRBV6-2/TRBV6-3 | few | CASSYPEASGSNEQFF | TGTGCCAGCAGTTACCCCGAAGCTAGCGGGAGCAATGAGCAGTTCTTC
TRBD2 | TRBJ2-3 | TRBV7-2 | many | CASSLNTGGFSTDTQYF | TGTGCCAGCAGCTTGAATACGGGAGGGTTTAGCACAGATACGCAGTATTTT
. | TRBJ1-1 | TRBV21-1 | . | CASSPRGGLTEAFF | TGTGCCAGCAGCCCGAGGGGGGGGTTGACTGAAGCTTTCTTT
TRBD2 | TRBJ2-1 | TRBV4-2 | few | CASSPGTRGWYNEQFF | TGTGCCAGCAGCCCGGGGACTAGGGGGTGGTACAATGAGCAGTTCTTC
. | TRBJ2-7 | TRBV7-9 | . | CASSFRQARSYEQYF | TGTGCCAGCAGCTTTAGACAGGCCCGCTCCTACGAGCAGTACTTC
. | TRBJ1-2 | TRBV9 | many | CASSVGRSSGYTF | TGTGCCAGCAGCGTAGGTAGGAGCAGTGGCTACACCTTC
. | TRBJ2-1 | TRBV20-1 | many | CSAREDSSINYNEQFF | TGCAGTGCTAGGGAGGACAGCAGTATTAACTACAATGAGCAGTTCTTC
. | TRBJ2-5 | TRBV29-1 | many | CSVATSRETQYF | TGCAGCGTTGCTACTAGCAGAGAGACCCAGTACTTC
. | TRBJ1-4 | TRBV28 | many | CASSSLATNEKLFF | TGTGCCAGCAGTTCGCTGGCAACTAATGAAAAACTGTTTTTT
. | TRBJ1-1 | TRBV7-2 | many | CASSLKPSSEAFF | TGTGCCAGCAGCTTAAAGCCCAGCTCTGAAGCTTTCTTT
. | TRBJ1-1 | TRBV12-3/TRBV12-4 | many | CASSPVGRKNTEAFF | TGTGCCAGCAGCCCGGTTGGCAGGAAGAACACTGAAGCTTTCTTT
TRBD1 | TRBJ1-1 | TRBV4-2 | many | CASSHEGTGGTEAFF | TGTGCCAGCAGCCACGAAGGGACAGGGGGCACTGAAGCTTTCTTT
. | TRBJ2-1 | TRBV5-5 | few | CASSLVTAGPGNEQFF | TGTGCCAGCAGCTTGGTTACGGCTGGCCCCGGGAATGAGCAGTTCTTC
TRBD1 | TRBJ2-5 | TRBV30 | many | CAWGRRGRWETQYF | TGTGCCTGGGGACGCAGGGGGCGGTGGGAGACCCAGTACTTC
TRBD1 | TRBJ2-4 | TRBV11-2 | many | CASRHQGDKNIQYF | TGTGCCAGCAGACACCAGGGGGACAAAAACATTCAGTACTTC
. | TRBJ1-5 | TRBV2 | once | CASGPDPVGNQPQHF | TGTGCCAGCGGACCGGACCCGGTGGGCAATCAGCCCCAGCATTTT
TRBD1 | TRBJ1-4 | TRBV19 | . | CASGGQGGTNEKLFF | TGTGCCAGTGGGGGACAGGGAGGAACTAATGAAAAACTGTTTTTT
. | TRBJ1-1 | TRBV7-6 | many | CASSREQIANTEAFF | TGTGCCAGCAGCAGAGAACAGATAGCGAACACTGAAGCTTTCTTT
TRBD1 | TRBJ1-4 | TRBV5-1 | many | CASSFETGGEKLFF | TGCGCCAGCAGCTTTGAGACAGGGGGCGAAAAACTGTTTTTT
. | TRBJ1-4 | TRBV4-3 | many | CASSQDRQGATNEKLFF | TGCGCCAGCAGCCAAGATCGGCAGGGAGCAACTAATGAAAAACTGTTTTTT